This section outlines one T cell receptor beta chain sequence together with its context. These data originate in a study of blood T cell repertoires in COVID-19. Study-level background: COVID-19 samples collected from the United States, Italy and Spain covered acute and convalescent phases. T cells, B-cell-depleted T cells, or PBMCs supplied cDNA or gDNA.

Original analysis: Amplifying reference gene primers gave estimates of nucleated cell counts. Clones were read by immunoSEQ multiplex PCR, and TCRdb kept only the in-frame ones, dropping some. That table supplies the V and J calls and clone size; D and trimming were determined from the DNA. The repertoire consists of 100,000 to 150,000 clones, with around nine tenths occurring once and the leading ten covering more than 0.9%. Sequencing was performed on peripheral blood. The receptor's source is a woman aged 80 or over with acute or convalescent COVID-19.

The CDR3 is CASTKGGINNEQFF. CDR3 bases: TGTGCCAGCACGAAGGGAGGAATTAACAATGAGCAGTTCTTC. The chain is built from TRBV14 and TRBJ2-1, with a possible D match to TRBD2 (6 bases). CDR1 is SGHDN, CDR2 FVKESK, per germline. The CDR3 consists of 14 residues. Trimming shortened V by 7 bases and J by 5 bases, and 15 bases separated the two germline ends. The whole variable domain, remainder taken from reference TRBV14 and TRBJ2-1, is EAGVTQFPSHSVIEKGQTVTLRCDPISGHDNLYWYRRVMGKEIKFLLHFVKESKQDESGMPNNRFLAERTGGTYSTLKVQPAELEDSGVYFCASTKGGINNEQFFGPGTRLTVL.